A selection of T cell receptor beta chains follows, all from one sample in a study of CD8+ T cells in alopecia areata. Profiled with immunoSEQ multiplex PCR; TCRdb holds only in-frame clones, not every one. The sample contains roughly 46,000 clones, about two thirds of which appear only once. Sequencing was performed on CD8+ T cells sorted from blood, taken at week 4, from a patient treated with tofacitinib. These TCRs come from a human donor with alopecia areata. The CDR3 runs from the conserved cysteine through the conserved F or W. Each record gives: CDR3 protein, D gene, V gene, J gene. A D gene is named only where the DNA matches it firmly.

CAWRSGSSYNEQFF	TRBD2	TRBV30	TRBJ2-1
CAWSVSLGDNEQFF	NA	TRBV30	TRBJ2-1
CASSQDRAVGYGYTF	NA	TRBV4-3	TRBJ1-2
CASGGDSGGEQYF	TRBD2	TRBV9	TRBJ2-7
CASRKGQTYEQYF	NA	TRBV6-5	TRBJ2-7
CAWSGSPNQPQHF	NA	TRBV30	TRBJ1-5
CASSEGQGAYEQYF	TRBD1	TRBV2	TRBJ2-7
CSVDGVIGGYGYTF	NA	TRBV29-1	TRBJ1-2
CASSSWSAYEQYF	NA	TRBV7-2	TRBJ2-7
CASSQGTQYGYTF	NA	TRBV14	TRBJ1-2
CASSPVPGNEQFF	NA	TRBV6-5	TRBJ2-1
CASSSRDASYEQYF	NA	TRBV7-2	TRBJ2-7
CSVETDLSYEQYF	NA	TRBV29-1	TRBJ2-7
CACTGPAYEQYF	NA	TRBV30	TRBJ2-7
CASSPDRGEKLFF	TRBD1	TRBV28	TRBJ1-4
CACTSGGLNTGELFF	TRBD1	TRBV30	TRBJ2-2
CASSLFPGELFF	NA	TRBV7-9	TRBJ2-2
CSVDIDSSTDTQYF	NA	TRBV29-1	TRBJ2-3
CSVLTGNTGELFF	NA	TRBV29-1	TRBJ2-2
CSALGSYEQYF	NA	TRBV29-1	TRBJ2-7
CAWSVRGEAFF	NA	TRBV30	TRBJ1-1
CASSQGTGVNYEQYF	TRBD1	TRBV4-3	TRBJ2-7
CASSSVSLEQYF	NA	TRBV7-2	TRBJ2-7
CSVKTGDRFREAFF	NA	TRBV29-1	TRBJ1-1
CASSLLAGTQETQYF	TRBD2	TRBV5-6	TRBJ2-5
CAWSVAGNQPQHF	NA	TRBV30	TRBJ1-5
CASSSRTANTEAFF	NA	TRBV28	TRBJ1-1
CASTRNRDGYTF	NA	TRBV19	TRBJ1-2
CSVMGRYNEQFF	NA	TRBV29-1	TRBJ2-1
CASSPGIYEQYF	NA	TRBV2	TRBJ2-7
CAWKRTGETQYF	NA	TRBV30	TRBJ2-5
CASSLMSGGVGVAEAFF	NA	TRBV27	TRBJ1-1
CSVLGQGGTDTQYF	TRBD1	TRBV29-1	TRBJ2-3
CASSLGLQETQYF	NA	TRBV13	TRBJ2-5
CSVEDRGLINAQYF	TRBD2	TRBV29-1	TRBJ2-7
CSVEIGTGVEQYF	TRBD1	TRBV29-1	TRBJ2-7
CASSSRSPWSSGANVLTF	NA	TRBV11-1	TRBJ2-6
CAWSVGTEAFF	NA	TRBV30	TRBJ1-1
CAWSHDSAVIEGYTF	NA	TRBV30	TRBJ1-2
CSVLTGSIEAFF	NA	TRBV29-1	TRBJ1-1
CASRGQGKETQYF	TRBD1	TRBV7-8	TRBJ2-5
CSVDGTTDTQYF	NA	TRBV29-1	TRBJ2-3
CAIATETVPYEQYF	NA	TRBV10-3	TRBJ2-7
CASSGSGSYGYTF	NA	TRBV9	TRBJ1-2
CASSPGQGNYGYTF	TRBD1	TRBV4-3	TRBJ1-2
CAWSGGRAEAFF	NA	TRBV30	TRBJ1-1
CASSLGASGGHYNEQFF	TRBD2	TRBV7-3	TRBJ2-1
CASSYSIGQVVDEQFF	TRBD1	TRBV6-5	TRBJ2-1
CSVENRDPGDTQYF	NA	TRBV29-1	TRBJ2-3
CAWSVSDSYNEQFF	NA	TRBV30	TRBJ2-1
CASSPREAYEQYF	TRBD2	TRBV13	TRBJ2-7
CASNSDKKFF	NA	TRBV6-6	TRBJ2-1
CASGGGLGTEAFF	NA	TRBV10-3	TRBJ1-1
CASSPDQATNQPQHF	NA	TRBV7-6	TRBJ1-5
CASSQDPGTTNEAFF	NA	TRBV4-3	TRBJ1-1
CASSSGRRRETQYF	NA	TRBV13	TRBJ2-5
CASSLRFTESSGANVLTF	NA	TRBV7-9	TRBJ2-6
CASSEEGSGYEQYF	NA	TRBV25-1	TRBJ2-7
CAWARNTEAFF	NA	TRBV30	TRBJ1-1